The 30 T cell receptor beta chains in this list originate from one sample, sequenced in a study of T cells in Graves' hyperthyroidism and ophthalmopathy. Amplification of TCR beta CDR3 regions used RNA as the template. A first-round RT-PCR of the TCR CDR3 used the HTBI primer set. A single record per CDR3 protein comes from TCRdb applying MiXCR to the multiplex PCR reads. The table lists around 250,000 distinct CDR3 sequences, approximately 14% of them singletons, with roughly 14% in the top ten. Sequenced input: blood. The origin of the receptors is a woman in her thirties or forties with Graves' hyperthyroidism that later progressed to Graves' ophthalmopathy.

This clonotype was counted a few times. The rearrangement links TRBV9 to TRBJ1-1, with 7 bases that match TRBD1. This CDR3 is built from 12 residues. V trimming: 3 bases; J trimming: 12 bases; junction bases outside the gene matches: 8. The germline V gene has CDR1 SGDLS and CDR2 YYNGEE. The CDR3 region is CASSAATGRTFF. The CDR3 coding sequence is TGTGCCAGCAGCGCGGCGACAGGGAGGACTTTCTTT. Complete variable domain (other parts from reference TRBV9 and TRBJ1-1): DSGVTQTPKHLITATGQRVTLRCSPRSGDLSVYWYQQSLDQGLQFLIQYYNGEERAKGNILERFSAQQFPDLHSELNLSSLELGDSALYFCASSAATGRTFFGQGTRLTVV.

The chain uses TRBV14 and TRBJ1-1; D might be TRBD1 (6 bases). The CDR3 is 13 amino acids. V gave up 2 bases and J gave up 6 bases, with 10 bases separating them. Germline V lookup: CDR1 SGHDN, CDR2 FVKESK. In DNA form, the CDR3 reads TGTGCCAGCAGCCAATTGGGGGCGCCTGAAGCTTTCTTT. Translation: CASSQLGAPEAFF.

This clonotype has at least ten counts. The V gene is TRBV2, the J gene TRBJ2-1, with 11 positions matching TRBD2. With 4 bases clipped from V and 0 bases from J, the junction kept 14 bases outside the gene matches. CDR1 is SNHLY and CDR2 is FYNNEI in the germline V gene. This CDR3 contains 20 residues. The CDR3 DNA reads TGTGCCAGCAGTGGGAATACCGGGACTAGCGGAAAGAGCTCCTACAATGAGCAGTTCTTC. It is translated as CASSGNTGTSGKSSYNEQFF.

CDR3 protein: CASSVGTGESYGYTF. In DNA form, the CDR3 reads TGTGCCAGCAGCGTAGGAACAGGGGAGAGCTATGGCTACACCTTC. The chain uses TRBV9 and TRBJ1-2, with 7 bases matching TRBD1. The CDR3 extends over 15 amino acids. The germline V gene encodes CDR1 SGDLS and CDR2 YYNGEE. J gave up 4 bases and V 0 bases, and 6 bases lay outside the gene matches.

The V gene is TRBV5-4, the J gene TRBJ1-2, with a weak D call TRBD1 (5 bases). The germline gives CDR1 SGHNT, CDR2 YYREEE (reference sequence). This CDR3 has 13 residues. Trimming removed 2 bases at V and 7 bases at J, with 12 bases between. CDR3 in DNA: TGTGCCAGCAGCTTTCGGACACTAACTGGCTACACCTTC. Amino acid sequence: CASSFRTLTGYTF. The full variable domain, rest sourced from reference TRBV5-4 and TRBJ1-2, is ETGVTQSPTHLIKTRGQQVTLRCSSQSGHNTVSWYQQALGQGPQFIFQYYREEENGRGNFPPRFSGLQFPNYSSELNVNALELDDSALYLCASSFRTLTGYTFGSGTRLTVV.

This clonotype was recorded many times. The rearrangement uses TRBV29-1 and TRBJ2-3, with D uncertain. The CDR3 is made up of 13 amino acids. V was shortened by 2 bases and J by 6 bases, with 12 bases between the two germline ends. Germline CDR1 is SQVTM and CDR2 is ANQGSEA. The CDR3 region is CSVERAPPDTQYF. The DNA of the CDR3 is TGCAGCGTTGAAAGAGCGCCCCCGGATACGCAGTATTTT.

This clonotype showed up many times. The rearrangement links TRBV11-2 to TRBJ1-1, with a possible D match to TRBD1 (6 bases). Trimming cost V 4 bases and J 5 bases, with 14 bases left between them. This CDR3 has 14 residues. CDR1 is SGHAT, CDR2 FQNNGV, per germline. CDR3 nucleotides: TGTGCCAGCAGCTCAACAGGGCGGAGGACTGAAGCTTTCTTT. It specifies CASSSTGRRTEAFF.

This clonotype was seen ten or more times. The chain joins TRBV7-2 to TRBJ2-5, with D possibly matching TRBD2 (6 bases). Germline loops: CDR1 SGHTA, CDR2 FQGNSA. There are 16 residues in the CDR3. Trimming took 0 bases from V and 2 from J, leaving 13 bases between them. The CDR3 nucleotides are TGTGCCAGCAGCTTAGCAGGTTGGAGGGGACAAGAGACCCAGTACTTC. Amino acids: CASSLAGWRGQETQYF. Full variable domain (outside the CDR3, taken from reference TRBV7-2 and TRBJ2-5): GAGVSQSPSNKVTEKGKDVELRCDPISGHTALYWYRQSLGQGLEFLIYFQGNSAPDKSGLPSDRFSAERTGGSVSTLTIQRTQQEDSAVYLCASSLAGWRGQETQYFGPGTRLLVL.

For this clonotype: With a much larger clone just one base away, this may be a read error. The chain joins TRBV27 to TRBJ2-2, with D tentatively TRBD2 (5 bases). The germline V gene encodes CDR1 MNHEY and CDR2 SMNVEV (reference sequence). This CDR3 has 14 residues. Here the CDR3 DNA reads TGTGCCAGCAGTTTACGGGTCTACACCGGGGAGCTGCTTTTT. This sequence encodes CASSLRVYTGELLF.

This clonotype appeared many times. The V gene is TRBV19, the J gene TRBJ1-2; D gene ambiguous. The CDR3 runs to 13 residues. CDR1 and CDR2 from the germline V gene are LNHDA and SQIVND (reference sequence). V was clipped by 6 bases and J by 4 bases, with 12 bases between them. This CDR3 is CASRRRETYGYTF. The CDR3 bases are TGTGCCAGTAGAAGAAGGGAAACCTATGGCTACACCTTC.

The chain combines TRBV4-1 with TRBJ2-7; D is unclear. Germline-derived CDR1 and CDR2 are MGHRA and YSYEKL. Trimming took 0 bases from V and 3 from J, leaving 9 bases between them. This CDR3 region has 14 residues. The CDR3 nucleotides read TGCGCCAGCAGCCAAGAGACCCGATTCTACGAGCAGTACTTC. Translating gives CASSQETRFYEQYF.

This clonotype was observed many times. This chain joins TRBV7-3 and TRBJ2-3; tentatively, D is TRBD2 (5 bases). V lost 0 bases to trimming and J lost 2 bases, with 6 bases between them. This CDR3 is 14 amino acids long. Per the germline V gene, CDR1 is SGHTA and CDR2 is FQGTGA. The CDR3 DNA sequence: TGTGCCAGCAGCTTAACCGGGGTCACAGATACGCAGTATTTT. Translated: CASSLTGVTDTQYF. Full variable domain (rest looked up from reference TRBV7-3 and TRBJ2-3): GAGVSQTPSNKVTEKGKYVELRCDPISGHTALYWYRQSLGQGPEFLIYFQGTGAADDSGLPNDRFFAVRPEGSVSTLKIQRTERGDSAVYLCASSLTGVTDTQYFGPGTRLTVL.

This clonotype has ten or more counts. The chain links TRBV10-3 to TRBJ2-2; 10 nucleotides match TRBD1. The length of the CDR3 is 17 residues. Looked up from germline, CDR1 is ENHRY and CDR2 is SYGVKD. The junction had 7 bases not matched to a gene; V was cut back by 2 bases and J by 4 bases. CDR3 amino acids: CAISEPTGGVRTGELFF. In DNA, the CDR3 is TGTGCCATCAGTGAGCCGACAGGGGGCGTGCGCACCGGGGAGCTGTTTTTT.

This clonotype was counted many times. The CDR3 sequence is CASSSTEHSNQPQHF. For the CDR3, the DNA is TGTGCCAGCAGCTCGACGGAGCATAGCAATCAGCCCCAGCATTTT. The rearrangement uses TRBV14 and TRBJ1-5; no clear D gene. Trimming shortened V by 5 bases and J by 0 bases, and 11 bases separated the two germline ends. In germline, CDR1 is SGHDN, CDR2 FVKESK. CDR3 length equals 15 residues. The whole variable domain, remainder taken from reference TRBV14 and TRBJ1-5, is EAGVTQFPSHSVIEKGQTVTLRCDPISGHDNLYWYRRVMGKEIKFLLHFVKESKQDESGMPNNRFLAERTGGTYSTLKVQPAELEDSGVYFCASSSTEHSNQPQHFGDGTRLSIL.

This clonotype occurred many times. The V gene is TRBV5-8, the J gene TRBJ1-5; D not certain. V gave up 4 bases and J gave up 3 bases, with 8 bases separating them. Per germline, CDR1 SGHTS and CDR2 YDEGEE. The CDR3 contains 13 residues. The CDR3 nucleotides are TGTGCCAGCAGCCCGAGTGCCAATCAGCCCCAGCATTTT. Protein sequence: CASSPSANQPQHF.

This clonotype was observed at least ten times. The genes are TRBV10-1 and TRBJ2-1; D gene uncertain. The germline V and J ends were trimmed by 2 bases and 2 bases, with 16 bases remaining between them. The CDR3 contains 17 residues. Looked up from germline, CDR1 is WNHNN and CDR2 is SYGVQD (reference sequence). As DNA, the CDR3 is TGCGCCAGCAGTGAGGGGATCGACGGTGGTCCCTACAATGAGCAGTTCTTC. Amino acid sequence: CASSEGIDGGPYNEQFF.

This clonotype was counted many times. The J gene is TRBJ2-1, the V gene TRBV2, with 9 bases lining up with TRBD2. CDR1 and CDR2 from the germline V gene are SNHLY and FYNNEI. The CDR3 is 17 amino acids. Trimming at V came to 0 bases and at J to 10 bases, leaving 13 bases not matched to a gene. The DNA of the CDR3 is TGTGCCAGCAGTGAAGCATTGGGGCTAGCGGGACGGAAAGAGCAGTTCTTC. This translates into CASSEALGLAGRKEQFF. Full variable domain (remainder filled in from reference TRBV2 and TRBJ2-1): EPEVTQTPSHQVTQMGQEVILRCVPISNHLYFYWYRQILGQKVEFLVSFYNNEISEKSEIFDDQFSVERPDGSNFTLKIRSTKLEDSAMYFCASSEALGLAGRKEQFFGPGTRLTVL.

This clonotype was observed many times. This chain uses TRBV7-9 with TRBJ2-7; 11 bases fit TRBD2. V trimming: 1 base; J trimming: 4 bases; junction bases outside the gene matches: 0. This CDR3 region has 14 residues. Germline CDR1 is SEHNR and CDR2 is FQNEAQ (reference sequence). The DNA of the CDR3 is TGTGCCAGCAGCTTAGGACTAGCGGGGTACGAGCAGTACTTC. Amino acid sequence: CASSLGLAGYEQYF.

This clonotype has at least ten counts. This rearrangement joins TRBV27 to TRBJ1-5; perhaps TRBD1 as D (5 bases). Per the germline V gene, CDR1 is MNHEY and CDR2 is SMNVEV (reference sequence). The CDR3 has 14 residues. Trimming left V 3 bases short and J 6 bases short, with 12 bases between. The CDR3 here is CASSFGAGSQPQHF. The DNA of the CDR3 is TGTGCCAGCAGTTTCGGGGCAGGGAGTCAGCCCCAGCATTTT.

The chain combines TRBV19 with TRBJ1-5; D gene ambiguous. The V end lost 2 bases, the J end lost 7 bases, and 9 bases lay between the germline ends. The CDR3 has 13 residues. Germline loops: CDR1 LNHDA, CDR2 SQIVND (reference sequence). The CDR3 DNA is TGTGCCAGTAGTATAAGCCCCCCCCAGCCCCAGCATTTT. Its protein is CASSISPPQPQHF.

This clonotype has just a few counts. The chain has TRBV14 and TRBJ2-4; tentative D call: TRBD1 (6 bases). The CDR3 has 15 residues. CDR1 and CDR2 from the germline V gene are SGHDN and FVKESK. The V gene lost 4 bases and the J gene lost 6 bases, with 16 bases spanning the gap. In DNA form, the CDR3 reads TGTGCCAGCAGCCTGTTCAGGGGCGAAGGAAACATTCAGTACTTC. Its protein is CASSLFRGEGNIQYF. Variable domain in full (rest from reference TRBV14 and TRBJ2-4): EAGVTQFPSHSVIEKGQTVTLRCDPISGHDNLYWYRRVMGKEIKFLLHFVKESKQDESGMPNNRFLAERTGGTYSTLKVQPAELEDSGVYFCASSLFRGEGNIQYFGAGTRLSVL.

This clonotype was seen more than once but under ten times. Possible read error: a much larger clone is one base away. J is TRBJ2-3 and V is TRBV11-2; D might be TRBD1 (6 bases). Near its end, the DNA agrees better with TRBJ1-5, so the J call may be wrong. In germline, CDR1 is SGHAT, CDR2 FQNNGV. The CDR3 covers 16 residues. DNA of the CDR3: TGTGCCAGCAGCTTAGTAGTGGGATGGGGGCTGGATACGCAGCATTTT. It is translated as CASSLVVGWGLDTQHF.

This clonotype was detected ten times or more. The J gene is TRBJ2-2, the V gene TRBV6-1, with TRBD2 matching 11 bases. Germline V CDR1 and CDR2: MNHNS, SASEGT. The CDR3 is 17 amino acids. V gave up 3 bases and J gave up 6 bases; unmatched junction bases: 9. As DNA, the CDR3 is TGTGCCAGCAGTGAGGAGCGACTAGCGGGACGGGCCGGGGAGCTGTTTTTT. The encoded protein is CASSEERLAGRAGELFF.

This clonotype was picked up many times. The CDR3 DNA reads as TGCAGTGCTAGAGATTCAGAGACTAGCGGGAGGGTTGCAATTGGGGAGACCCAGTACTTC. Translation: CSARDSETSGRVAIGETQYF. The J gene is TRBJ2-5, the V gene TRBV20-1, with TRBD2 matching over 14 bases. The CDR3 runs 20 residues. Germline CDR1 is DFQATT and CDR2 is SNEGSKA (reference sequence). Germline trimming cut 0 bases from V and 5 bases from J; bases unmatched to any gene: 17.

This chain joins TRBV18 and TRBJ2-5, with unresolved D. V lost 3 bases and J lost 2, with 7 bases in between. Germline CDR1 KGHSH, CDR2 LQKENI. The CDR3 extends over 13 amino acids. For the CDR3, the DNA is TGTGCCAGCTCACCGCAACAGCAAGAGACCCAGTACTTC. Its translation: CASSPQQQETQYF.

This clonotype has only one observation. CDR3 coding DNA: TGTGCCAGCAGCTGGGACCTCATGGTAGAGACCCAGTACTTC. Residues: CASSWDLMVETQYF. This chain joins TRBV3-1 and TRBJ2-5; TRBD1 or TRBD2 may be the D gene (5 bases each). CDR3 length: 14 amino acids. Germline-derived CDR1 and CDR2 are LGHDT and YNNKEL (reference sequence). V dropped 5 bases and J dropped 4 bases, with 14 bases sitting between them.

This clonotype was recorded many times. V and J are TRBV12-3 or TRBV12-4 and TRBJ1-4; no firm D call. Trimming removed 5 bases at V and 5 bases at J, with 9 bases between. The CDR3 runs 13 residues. The CDR3 region has the DNA TGTGCCAGCAGTCCTCAGCAAAATGAAAAACTGTTTTTT. Its translation is CASSPQQNEKLFF.

In this sample, this clonotype turned up once. The gene calls are TRBV6-2 or TRBV6-3 and TRBJ2-1, with a possible D match to TRBD2 (6 bases). The CDR3 is 16 amino acids. Trimming removed 0 bases from V and 4 bases from J, with 13 bases in between. Germline CDR1 and CDR2: MNHEY and SVGEGT. The CDR3 is CASSYSGLTGYNEQFF. CDR3 bases: TGTGCCAGCAGTTACTCGGGACTCACGGGGTACAATGAGCAGTTCTTC.

Many counts were recorded for this clonotype. V and J are TRBV9 and TRBJ1-1, with 10 bases fitting TRBD1. This CDR3 spans 15 amino acids. Germline CDR1 SGDLS, CDR2 YYNGEE. With 4 bases clipped from V and 5 bases from J, the junction kept 8 bases outside the gene matches. The CDR3 loop reads CASSPSGQGETEAFF. The CDR3 DNA is TGTGCCAGCAGCCCCTCCGGACAGGGGGAAACTGAAGCTTTCTTT.

This clonotype was picked up a small number of times. The chain uses TRBV6-5 and TRBJ2-5; 11 bases are shared with TRBD2. CDR1 and CDR2 from the germline V gene are MNHEY and SVGAGI. Trimming removed 4 bases from V and 2 bases from J; junction bases left unmatched: 0. This CDR3 region has 14 residues. The DNA for the CDR3 is TGTGCCAGCAGTTCTAGCGGGAGGCAAGAGACCCAGTACTTC. It is translated as CASSSSGRQETQYF.